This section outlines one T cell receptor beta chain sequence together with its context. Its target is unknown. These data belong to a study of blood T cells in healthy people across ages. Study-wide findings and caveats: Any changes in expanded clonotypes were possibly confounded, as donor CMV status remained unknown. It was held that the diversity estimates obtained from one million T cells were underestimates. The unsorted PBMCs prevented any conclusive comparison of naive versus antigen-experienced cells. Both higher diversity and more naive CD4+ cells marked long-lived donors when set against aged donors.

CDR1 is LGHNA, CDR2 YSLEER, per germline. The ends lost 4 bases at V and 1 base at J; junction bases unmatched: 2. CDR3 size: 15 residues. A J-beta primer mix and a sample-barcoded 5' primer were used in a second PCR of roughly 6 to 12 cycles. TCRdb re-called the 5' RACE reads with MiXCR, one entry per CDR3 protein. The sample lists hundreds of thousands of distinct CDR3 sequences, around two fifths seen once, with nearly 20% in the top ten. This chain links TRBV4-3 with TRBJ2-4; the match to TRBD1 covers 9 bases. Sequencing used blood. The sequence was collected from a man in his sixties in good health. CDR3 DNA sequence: TGCGCCAGCAGCCTCGGACAGGGGGCCAAAAACATTCAGTACTTC. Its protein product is CASSLGQGAKNIQYF.